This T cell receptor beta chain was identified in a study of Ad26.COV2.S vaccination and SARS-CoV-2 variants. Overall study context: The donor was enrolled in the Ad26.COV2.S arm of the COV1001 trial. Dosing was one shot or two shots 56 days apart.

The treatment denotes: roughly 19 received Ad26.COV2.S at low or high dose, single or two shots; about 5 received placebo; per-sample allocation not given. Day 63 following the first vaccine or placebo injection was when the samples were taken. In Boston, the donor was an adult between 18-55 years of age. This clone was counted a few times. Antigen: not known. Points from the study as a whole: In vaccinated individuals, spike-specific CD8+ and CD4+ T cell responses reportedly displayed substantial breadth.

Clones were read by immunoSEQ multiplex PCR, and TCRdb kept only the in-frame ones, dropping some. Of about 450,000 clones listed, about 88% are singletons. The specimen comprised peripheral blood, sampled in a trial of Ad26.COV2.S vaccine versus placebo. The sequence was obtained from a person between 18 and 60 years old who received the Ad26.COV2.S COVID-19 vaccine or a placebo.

The DNA for the CDR3 is TGTGCCAGCAGTTACGGGGGGTGGACTGAAGCTTTCTTT. This gives the protein CASSYGGWTEAFF. This rearrangement joins TRBV6-2 or TRBV6-3 to TRBJ1-1; a weak D match, TRBD1 (5 bases). The CDR3 contains 13 residues. The V and J ends lost 2 bases and 5 bases respectively, with 9 bases between them. CDR1 is MNHEY, CDR2 SVGEGT, per germline.